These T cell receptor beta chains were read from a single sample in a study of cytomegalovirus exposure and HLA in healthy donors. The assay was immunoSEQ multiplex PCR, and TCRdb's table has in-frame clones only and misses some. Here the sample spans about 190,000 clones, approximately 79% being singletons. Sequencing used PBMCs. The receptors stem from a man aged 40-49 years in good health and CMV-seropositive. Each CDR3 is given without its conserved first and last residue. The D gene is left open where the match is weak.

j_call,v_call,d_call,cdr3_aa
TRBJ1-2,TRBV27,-,ASRTAGAGYGYT
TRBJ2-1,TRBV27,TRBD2,ASSLAGGRFDEQF
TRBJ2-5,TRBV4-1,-,ASSQGPLGELQETQY
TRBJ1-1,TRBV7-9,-,ASSLGAGMNTEAF
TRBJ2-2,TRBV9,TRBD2,ASSLGLANTGELF
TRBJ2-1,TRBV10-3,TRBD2,AISDSSGGEWNEQF
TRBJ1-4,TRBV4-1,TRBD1,ASSPPDRGNEKLF
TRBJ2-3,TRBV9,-,ASSPREDTQY
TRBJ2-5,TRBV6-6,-,ASSYSEGGETQY
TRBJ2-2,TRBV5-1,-,ASSSRGGTGELF
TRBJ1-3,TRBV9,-,ASSVNSGNTIY
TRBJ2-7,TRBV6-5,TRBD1,ASSRTGGFEQY
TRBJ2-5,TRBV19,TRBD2,ASRRLAGGKETQY
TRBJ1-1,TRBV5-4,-,ASSSYRIISNTEAF
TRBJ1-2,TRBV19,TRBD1,ASSPGTGGWHGYT
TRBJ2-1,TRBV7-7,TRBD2,ASSLAGRVDEQF
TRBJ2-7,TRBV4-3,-,ASSPPGGFEQY
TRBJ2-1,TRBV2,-,ASSDNREYNEQF
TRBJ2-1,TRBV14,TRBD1,ASSQLPGQGRIYNEQF
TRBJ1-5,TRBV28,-,ASRGGNQPQH
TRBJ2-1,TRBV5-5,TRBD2,ASSHGGENEQF
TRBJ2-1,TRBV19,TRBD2,ASSNSGDSYNEQF
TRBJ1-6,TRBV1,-,TSSRTNKSSYNSPLH
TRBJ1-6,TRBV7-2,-,ASSLKAGASNSPLH
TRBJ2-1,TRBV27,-,ASSLAGYNEQF
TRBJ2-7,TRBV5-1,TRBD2,ASSLASLTGLPTYEQY
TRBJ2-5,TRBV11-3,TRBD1,ASSSRQGAGRETQY
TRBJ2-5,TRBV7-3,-,ASSLSPRRETQY
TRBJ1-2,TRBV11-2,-,ASSSQVNYGYT
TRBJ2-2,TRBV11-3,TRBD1,ASSSGQGNTGELF
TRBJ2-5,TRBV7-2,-,ASSFSPGVGTQY
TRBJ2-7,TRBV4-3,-,ASSQMGSRGYEQY
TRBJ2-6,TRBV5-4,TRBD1,ASSPGQGVSSGANVLT
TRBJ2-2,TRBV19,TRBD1,ASSPDRGVPGELF
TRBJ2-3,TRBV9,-,ASTRRGLSDTQY
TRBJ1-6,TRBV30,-,AWSRLDSYSPLH
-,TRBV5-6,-,ASSVTGYEQY
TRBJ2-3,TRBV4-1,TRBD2,ASSQGTLAVSTDTQY
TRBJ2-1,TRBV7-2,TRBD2,ASSRTSGDRDEQF
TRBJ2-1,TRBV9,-,ASSVEYGYNEQF
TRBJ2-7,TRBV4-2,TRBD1,ASSQTGTGGVLAHYEQY
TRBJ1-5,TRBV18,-,ASSSDSFNQPQH
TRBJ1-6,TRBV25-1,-,ASSPPGTGPANSPLH
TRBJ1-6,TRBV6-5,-,ASSRDSNSPLH
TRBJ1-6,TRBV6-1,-,ASSVGDGGSTPLH